This TCR beta chain derives from a study of T cell responses to AZD1222 COVID-19 vaccine. Whole-study context: Samples with a second dose at about 4 or about 12 weeks were pooled together. Findings and caveats of the study: Nearly half of the spike-specific TCRs reportedly recognize variant regions that carry no mutations. Sampling that yielded the repertoires occurred only after the peak T cell response. Possibly, clonal diversity was underestimated; donors were largely white British and included more females.

Libraries were prepared by immunoSEQ multiplex PCR; TCRdb keeps only in-frame clonotypes and omits some of them. This table holds fewer than 85,000 clones, around 87% found once. Germline V gene data show CDR1 as MDHEN and CDR2 as SYDVKM. CDR3 size: 19 residues. The J segment lost 6 bases and the V segment lost 6 bases, leaving 18 bases of the junction unmatched. In the case of this clone: The antigen remains unidentified.

The chain employs TRBV28 and TRBJ2-1, with 12 bases aligning to TRBD2. The sequences come from peripheral blood, collected on day 0 of AZD1222 vaccination. The TCR comes from an adult in good health. This chain's CDR3 is CASSDLTSGRSLGLNEQFF. CDR3 coding DNA: TGTGCCAGCAGCGACCTGACTAGCGGGAGATCTCTAGGGCTCAATGAGCAGTTCTTC.